Each of the 7 T cell receptor beta chains below was sequenced from the same sample in a study of identical twins. Via MiXCR, TCRdb re-called the 5' RACE reads, giving one row per CDR3 protein. The table lists roughly 710,000 distinct CDR3 sequences, 5.5% to 6.5% of them singletons. The specimen sequenced was naive T cells sorted from blood. These TCRs come from a man aged 18 to 30 in good health.

There are many counts of this clonotype. CDR3 coding DNA: TGCGCCAGCAGACCTGGGACTAGCGGCAATGAGCAGTTCTTC. It translates to CASRPGTSGNEQFF. V and J are TRBV5-1 and TRBJ2-1; 11 positions match TRBD2. Germline assignment: CDR1 SGHRS and CDR2 YFSETQ. V was pared by 5 bases and J by 6 bases, with 4 bases of the junction left unmatched. This CDR3 has 14 residues.

A few counts support this clonotype. This chain uses TRBV5-1 with TRBJ2-5, with D unclear. Germline CDR1 and CDR2: SGHRS and YFSETQ. The V gene lost 0 bases and the J gene lost 5 bases, with 8 bases spanning the gap. The CDR3 spans 13 residues. DNA for the CDR3: TGCGCCAGCAGCTTGGTGGGCGTGGAGACCCAGTACTTC. This gives the protein CASSLVGVETQYF.

The sample holds many counts of this clonotype. The chain carries TRBV28 and TRBJ2-1; TRBD1 or TRBD2 may be the D gene (5 bases each). Germline-derived CDR1 and CDR2 are MDHEN and SYDVKM. The V end was cut by 3 bases, the J end by 5 bases, with 11 bases between. The CDR3 has 14 amino acids. The CDR3 DNA follows: TGTGCCAGCAGTTTGGGGACGGGTAACAATGAGCAGTTCTTC. Its translation is CASSLGTGNNEQFF.

This clonotype was counted many times. The chain combines TRBV4-2 with TRBJ2-3; D unclear. In germline, CDR1 is LGHNA, CDR2 YNFKEQ. This CDR3 has 12 amino acids. The V end lost 5 bases, the J end lost 4 bases, and 7 bases lay between the germline ends. The CDR3 bases are TGTGCCAGCAGCGGACCCCCAGATACGCAGTATTTT. Translating it yields CASSGPPDTQYF.

This clonotype was seen only a few times. The genes are TRBV24-1 and TRBJ2-1, with TRBD1 identical over 11 bases. V shed 0 bases, J shed 15 bases, and the junction held 6 bases outside the gene matches. This CDR3 has 14 amino acids. Per germline, CDR1 KGHDR and CDR2 SFDVKD. For the CDR3, the DNA is TGTGCCACCAGTGATTTGTCGGACAGGGGGCGGGTGTTCTTC. Translating gives CATSDLSDRGRVFF.

The chain employs TRBV28 and TRBJ2-1; D is tentatively TRBD1 or TRBD2 (6 bases each). V was shortened by 3 bases and J by 1 base, with 16 bases between the two germline ends. CDR1 is MDHEN and CDR2 is SYDVKM in the germline V gene. There are 17 residues in the CDR3. The CDR3 DNA reads as TGTGCCAGCAGTTTTGAATGGGGGCTAGCGTCCTACAATGAGCAGTTCTTC. Translated, it gives CASSFEWGLASYNEQFF.

This clonotype was found many times. The gene calls are TRBV27 and TRBJ1-5; TRBD1 might be the D (5 bases). V was pared by 3 bases and J by 6 bases, with 9 bases between. CDR3 length equals 13 residues. CDR1 and CDR2 from the germline V gene are MNHEY and SMNVEV (reference sequence). The CDR3 loop reads CASSFGGTQPQHF. The CDR3, as DNA: TGTGCCAGCAGTTTCGGGGGGACTCAGCCCCAGCATTTT.